This entry describes one T cell receptor (beta chain). This table comes from immunoSEQ multiplex PCR, and its TCRdb copy is limited to in-frame clones, with some not included. The sample records 2,500,000 or so clones, more than 80% being singletons. These data belong to a study of shared clonotypes between healthy human individuals. Sequencing was carried out using naive CD4+ T cells sorted from blood. Indicated subset: CD45RA+ positively selected. This TCR came from a man younger than 30 in good health.

This CDR3 reads CASCPKAWNTEAFF. CDR3 nucleotides: TGTGCCAGCTGCCCGAAAGCTTGGAACACTGAAGCTTTCTTT. The chain uses TRBV2 and TRBJ1-1; D gene unclear. V lost 8 bases and J lost 1, with 14 bases in between. CDR1 and CDR2 from the germline V gene are SNHLY and FYNNEI. The CDR3 is made up of 14 amino acids.